A selection of T cell receptor beta chains follows, all from one sample in a study of T cells in Graves' hyperthyroidism and ophthalmopathy. TCRdb reprocessed the multiplex PCR reads via MiXCR and lists one record per CDR3 protein. This sample has approximately 400,000 distinct CDR3 sequences, with approximately 20% found just once. Sequenced sample: blood. These receptors came from a woman between 18 and 30 years old with Graves' hyperthyroidism. CDR3s include the opening cysteine and the closing phenylalanine or tryptophan. D genes are given only for firm matches. Expanded clones are given a class, and other clones once, few, many or no size at all.

j_gene	v_gene	d_gene	abundance	CDR3nt	CDR3aa
TRBJ2-5	TRBV28	TRBD2	NA	TGTGCCAGCAGTTTTTCGGGGGGTCCGGACCAAGAGACCCAGTACTTC	CASSFSGGPDQETQYF
TRBJ2-2	TRBV7-6	TRBD2	many	TGTGCCAGCAGCACGGGGGGGGCCGGGGAGCTGTTTTTT	CASSTGGAGELFF
TRBJ2-5	TRBV5-1	TRBD2	many	TGCGCCAGCAGCCTGAGGACTAGCGGGGTAGAGACCCAGTACTTC	CASSLRTSGVETQYF
TRBJ2-7	TRBV12-3/TRBV12-4	NA	once	TGTGCCAGCAGTTCGCGAACAGGGCGTCGAGCCTACGAGCAGTACTTC	CASSSRTGRRAYEQYF
TRBJ2-7	TRBV30	TRBD2	many	TGTGCCTGGCAACTAGCGGGGGCCTACGAGCAGTACTTC	CAWQLAGAYEQYF
TRBJ2-2	TRBV5-1	TRBD1	few	TGCGCCAGCAGCGTGAACAGGGGCTTCGGGGAGCTGTTTTTT	CASSVNRGFGELFF
TRBJ2-7	TRBV20-1	TRBD2	many	TGCAGTGCTAGAGATACCGGGGGGGGTTACGAGCAGTACTTC	CSARDTGGGYEQYF
TRBJ1-1	TRBV29-1	NA	many	TGCAGCGTTGTCCGAGCCACTGAAGCTTTCTTT	CSVVRATEAFF
TRBJ2-5	TRBV9	NA	NA	TGTGCCAGCAGCGTAGCGGGGGGCGAAGAGACCCAGTACTTC	CASSVAGGEETQYF
TRBJ1-2	TRBV29-1	NA	many	TGCAGCGTTGAAGGCGGGGGATCCGGTGCGCAATATGGCTACACCTTC	CSVEGGGSGAQYGYTF
TRBJ2-3	TRBV10-3	TRBD2	many	TGTGCCATCAGTCTAGCGGGGGAGACAGATACGCAGTATTTT	CAISLAGETDTQYF
TRBJ1-2	TRBV5-1	NA	many	TGCGCCAGCAGTCGCCAGGACCTAAACTATGGCTACACCTTC	CASSRQDLNYGYTF
TRBJ2-5	TRBV7-9	NA	many	TGTGCCAGCAGCGTGCAGGGCCAAGAGACCCAGTACTTC	CASSVQGQETQYF
TRBJ2-7	TRBV12-5	NA	NA	TGTGCTAGTGGTTTGGTAAACGGAGGCAGATCCTACGAGCAGTACTTC	CASGLVNGGRSYEQYF
TRBJ1-1	TRBV2	NA	many	TGTGCCAGCAGTGTGGGGGATGGATTCGTCACTGAAGCTTTCTTT	CASSVGDGFVTEAFF
TRBJ1-1	TRBV7-9	NA	many	TGTGCCAGCGGCAGACACAACACTGAAGCTTTCTTT	CASGRHNTEAFF